This passage covers 21 T cell receptor beta chains from one sample sequenced in a study of CD8 T cells in ankylosing spondylitis (TCRdb year 2017). The library came from 5' RACE. The sequencer listed for this sample is Illumina HiSeq 2500. Clones were called with MiXCR by TCRdb after fastp trimmed the public reads at Q25, and only in-frame beta chains were retained. Each record represents a unique CDR3 protein, reported with the most common genes and DNA among its rows. Within this sample are some 30,000 distinct CDR3 sequences, with roughly 7.2% of them counted one time only. The ten largest clonotypes hold roughly a tenth of the sample. Material: blood, either unsorted or a sorted T cell fraction (not recorded which). The receptors here all came from a male donor with ankylosing spondylitis or in good health (not recorded which).

There are many counts of this clonotype. The CDR3 sequence is CSAREGTSGNNEQFF. The DNA of the CDR3 is TGCAGTGCTAGAGAGGGGACTAGCGGGAACAATGAGCAGTTCTTC. The chain carries TRBV20-1 and TRBJ2-1; 13 bases align to TRBD2. This CDR3 has 15 residues. Trimming removed 0 bases from V and 5 bases from J; junction bases left unmatched: 1. The germline CDR1 and CDR2 sequences are DFQATT and SNEGSKA (reference sequence).

The table lists this clonotype with many counts. The chain has TRBV7-9 and TRBJ2-7; 7 bases line up with TRBD1. Trimming removed 7 bases from V and 3 bases from J; junction bases left unmatched: 9. The CDR3 sequence is 14 residues long. CDR1 and CDR2 from the germline V gene are SEHNR and FQNEAQ (reference sequence). CDR3 in DNA: TGTGCCAGCACCCAACCAGACAGGGTCTACGAGCAGTACTTC. Its translation is CASTQPDRVYEQYF.

The chain carries TRBV7-2 and TRBJ2-7; TRBD1 agrees at 9 bases. Germline values: CDR1 SGHTA, CDR2 FQGNSA. The CDR3 is 15 residues long. Losses at the gene ends were 5 bases for V and 6 bases for J; bases not matched to a gene: 11. Written as DNA, the CDR3 is TGTGCCAGCAGCCCAAGGACAGGGGTATATGGCGAGCAGTACTTC. Translating gives CASSPRTGVYGEQYF.

A few counts support this clonotype. J is TRBJ2-5 and V is TRBV6-5; the D call may be TRBD1 or TRBD2 (5 bases each). The V end was cut by 2 bases, the J end by 4 bases, with 11 bases between. The CDR3 runs to 14 residues. Germline loops: CDR1 MNHEY, CDR2 SVGAGI. The CDR3 is CASSYSRDVETQYF. CDR3 DNA: TGTGCCAGCAGTTACAGCCGGGACGTAGAGACCCAGTACTTC.

The chain is built from TRBV20-1 and TRBJ2-3, with 9 nucleotides matching TRBD2. CDR1 and CDR2 from the germline V gene are DFQATT and SNEGSKA (reference sequence). This CDR3 is built from 15 residues. V dropped 8 bases and J dropped 8; count of bases not matched to a gene: 17. The chain's CDR3 is CSPHPLAGEVGTQYF. CDR3 DNA: TGCAGTCCGCACCCGTTAGCGGGAGAGGTCGGTACGCAGTATTTT.

The table lists this clonotype with many counts. The chain carries TRBV3-1 and TRBJ2-2; the D gene is possibly TRBD2 (6 bases). Germline V lookup: CDR1 LGHDT, CDR2 YNNKEL (reference sequence). The CDR3 runs to 18 residues. V shed 6 bases and J shed 7 bases, with 27 bases lying between them. This CDR3 reads CASSPGTWPRIAGGELFF. In DNA, the CDR3 is TGTGCCAGCAGTCCCGGGACTTGGCCGCGCATTGCGGGCGGGGAGCTGTTTTTT.

J is TRBJ2-3 and V is TRBV14; D remains ambiguous. The V end lost 0 bases, the J end lost 5 bases, and 12 bases lay between the germline ends. The CDR3 is made up of 15 amino acids. Germline lookup yields CDR1 SGHDN and CDR2 FVKESK. CDR3 sequence reads: CASSQDRYSGDTQYF. CDR3 nucleotide sequence: TGTGCCAGCAGCCAAGATCGGTACAGTGGAGATACGCAGTATTTT.

The sample holds a few counts of this clonotype. Sequence at one end of the junction differs from germline and may be a read error. This sequence joins TRBV12-3 or TRBV12-4 and TRBJ2-3, with TRBD2 identical over 7 bases. This CDR3 spans 19 amino acids. The DNA of the CDR3 is TGTGCCAGCTGTTTATTTGGGGTCATGGCTAGCGGAAACACAGATACGCAGTATTTT. Protein: CASCLFGVMASGNTDTQYF.

CDR3 nucleotides: TGTGCCAGCAGCTTAGCGAGGGGTAGCGGCCCTTGGAATACGCAGTATTTT. Translation gives CASSLARGSGPWNTQYF. The rearrangement uses TRBV7-2 and TRBJ2-3; D may be TRBD2 (6 bases). Germline loops: CDR1 SGHTA, CDR2 FQGNSA. The CDR3 loop spans 17 amino acids. With 0 bases removed from V and 7 bases from J, the gap between germline ends came to 20 bases.

This clonotype was recorded at least ten times. J is TRBJ1-2 and V is TRBV5-1, with TRBD1 matching over 7 bases. The CDR3 runs 18 residues. The ends lost 4 bases at V and 4 bases at J; junction bases unmatched: 19. Per germline, CDR1 SGHRS and CDR2 YFSETQ. CDR3 bases: TGCGCCAGCAGCCTCGAAGGGTATGAAACCCGGGACAGCTATGGCTACACCTTC. Protein product: CASSLEGYETRDSYGYTF.

In its sample, this clonotype was seen many times. The rearrangement uses TRBV3-1 and TRBJ2-1, with 10 bases aligning to TRBD2. The CDR3 runs to 15 residues. The germline gives CDR1 LGHDT, CDR2 YNNKEL (reference sequence). V dropped 2 bases and J dropped 2; count of bases not matched to a gene: 0. The CDR3 here is CASSQTSGTYNEQFF. The CDR3 region has the DNA TGTGCCAGCAGCCAAACTAGCGGGACCTACAATGAGCAGTTCTTC.

This clonotype came up many times. J is TRBJ2-7 and V is TRBV28; 9 bases are a match to TRBD1. The CDR3 runs 15 residues. The ends lost 2 bases at V and 5 bases at J; junction bases unmatched: 7. Per germline, CDR1 MDHEN and CDR2 SYDVKM. CDR3 coding DNA: TGTGCCAGCAGTTTAAAATACAGGGGGCTACACGAGCAGTACTTC. It translates to CASSLKYRGLHEQYF.

This clonotype was observed many times. The J gene is TRBJ2-5, the V gene TRBV7-8; D is unresolved. The CDR3 has 13 residues. V shed 1 base and J shed 5 bases, with 8 bases lying between them. From germline, CDR1 is SGHVS and CDR2 FQNEAQ. DNA for the CDR3: TGTGCCAGCAGCTTAGTGGGGATGGAGACCCAGTACTTC. Translated, it gives CASSLVGMETQYF. The whole variable domain, remainder taken from reference TRBV7-8 and TRBJ2-5, is GAGVSQSPRYKVAKRGQDVALRCDPISGHVSLFWYQQALGQGPEFLTYFQNEAQLDKSGLPSDRFFAERPEGSVSTLKIQRTQQEDSAVYLCASSLVGMETQYFGPGTRLLVL.

There are many counts of this clonotype. CDR3 in DNA: TGCGCCAGCAGCTTGGGGGGACAGTCTGAGCAGTACTTC. As protein: CASSLGGQSEQYF. V gene TRBV5-1 combines with J gene TRBJ2-7, with TRBD1 matching 7 bases. The germline gives CDR1 SGHRS, CDR2 YFSETQ. The CDR3 is 13 residues long. V lost 0 bases and J lost 7; bases outside the gene matches: 4.

This clonotype has at least ten counts. The chain employs TRBV12-3 or TRBV12-4 and TRBJ2-2; the match to TRBD2 covers 11 bases. Germline trimming cut 8 bases from V and 2 bases from J; bases unmatched to any gene: 4. The CDR3 extends over 15 amino acids. CDR3 protein: CASAGTSGNTGELFF. The CDR3 DNA reads as TGTGCCAGCGCCGGGACTAGCGGAAACACCGGGGAGCTGTTTTTT.

This clonotype was observed at least ten times. The genes are TRBV5-1 and TRBJ2-5; tentatively, D is TRBD1 (6 bases). CDR1 and CDR2 from the germline V gene are SGHRS and YFSETQ. Trimming cost V 7 bases and J 2 bases, with 15 bases left between them. The CDR3 covers 14 residues. CDR3 residues: CASARTAQQETQYF. CDR3 bases: TGCGCCAGCGCGAGGACAGCCCAACAAGAGACCCAGTACTTC.

This clonotype was counted ten times or more. This chain uses TRBV5-6 with TRBJ1-6; possible D gene TRBD1, 5 bases. Trimming stripped 4 bases from V and 10 bases from J, with 15 bases between. The CDR3 runs 14 residues. Germline CDR1 and CDR2: SGHDT and YYEEEE. CDR3 region: CASSRGGEQSPLHF. In DNA form, the CDR3 reads TGTGCCAGCAGCCGGGGGGGGGAACAATCACCCCTCCACTTT. Looking up the rest from reference TRBV5-6 and TRBJ1-6 gives the full variable domain: DAGVTQSPTHLIKTRGQQVTLRCSPKSGHDTVSWYQQALGQGPQFIFQYYEEEERQRGNFPDRFSGHQFPNYSSELNVNALLLGDSALYLCASSRGGEQSPLHFGNGTRLTVT.

This clonotype was counted many times. The chain couples TRBV25-1 to TRBJ2-1, with 10 bases fitting TRBD2. V dropped 2 bases and J dropped 6; count of bases not matched to a gene: 10. In germline, CDR1 is MGHDK, CDR2 SYGVNS. The CDR3 contains 17 residues. CDR3 in DNA: TGTGCCAGCAGTGAAGAGGGTCTAGCGGGAGCTTTCAATGAGCAGTTCTTC. The encoded protein is CASSEEGLAGAFNEQFF. The entire variable domain, with the rest obtained from reference TRBV25-1 and TRBJ2-1, is as follows: EADIYQTPRYLVIGTGKKITLECSQTMGHDKMYWYQQDPGMELHLIHYSYGVNSTEKGDLSSESTVSRIRTEHFPLTLESARPSHTSQYLCASSEEGLAGAFNEQFFGPGTRLTVL.

This clonotype was counted ten times or more. The V call is TRBV12-5, the J call TRBJ2-1; the match to TRBD1 covers 8 bases. There are 14 residues in the CDR3. The J segment lost 2 bases and the V segment lost 7 bases, leaving 4 bases of the junction unmatched. Germline CDR1 and CDR2: LGHNT and FRNRAP. CDR3 residues: CASVPGQAYNEQFF. CDR3 nucleotides: TGTGCTAGTGTGCCGGGACAGGCCTACAATGAGCAGTTCTTC.

This clonotype was seen at least ten times. This rearrangement joins TRBV29-1 to TRBJ1-3; D perhaps matches TRBD1 (5 bases). V was trimmed by 4 bases and J by 4 bases, leaving 14 bases between them. Germline lookup yields CDR1 SQVTM and CDR2 ANQGSEA. CDR3 length equals 14 residues. The CDR3 spells CSVGLSREGNTIYF. For the CDR3, the DNA is TGCAGCGTTGGCCTTTCCAGGGAGGGAAACACCATATATTTT.

There are many counts of this clonotype. The J gene is TRBJ2-3, the V gene TRBV27; D perhaps matches TRBD1 (6 bases). Trimming stripped 7 bases from V and 8 bases from J, with 16 bases between. This CDR3 region has 13 residues. Germline CDR1 MNHEY, CDR2 SMNVEV (reference sequence). CDR3 sequence: CASTAQGMGTQYF. The CDR3 DNA reads as TGTGCCAGCACGGCACAGGGTATGGGTACGCAGTATTTT.